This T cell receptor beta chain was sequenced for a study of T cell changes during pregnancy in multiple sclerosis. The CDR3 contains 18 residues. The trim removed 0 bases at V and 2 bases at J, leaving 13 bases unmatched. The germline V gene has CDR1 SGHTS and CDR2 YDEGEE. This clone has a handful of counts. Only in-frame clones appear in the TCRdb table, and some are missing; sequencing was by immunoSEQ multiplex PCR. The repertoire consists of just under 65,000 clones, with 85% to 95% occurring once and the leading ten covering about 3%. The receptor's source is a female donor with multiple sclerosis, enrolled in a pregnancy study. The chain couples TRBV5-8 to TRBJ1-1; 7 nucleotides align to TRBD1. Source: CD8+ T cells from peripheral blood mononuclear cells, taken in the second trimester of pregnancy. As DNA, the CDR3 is TGTGCCAGCAGCTTGGGAGTTGGTGTTGAGGGGGCCAACACTGAAGCTTTCTTT. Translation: CASSLGVGVEGANTEAFF.